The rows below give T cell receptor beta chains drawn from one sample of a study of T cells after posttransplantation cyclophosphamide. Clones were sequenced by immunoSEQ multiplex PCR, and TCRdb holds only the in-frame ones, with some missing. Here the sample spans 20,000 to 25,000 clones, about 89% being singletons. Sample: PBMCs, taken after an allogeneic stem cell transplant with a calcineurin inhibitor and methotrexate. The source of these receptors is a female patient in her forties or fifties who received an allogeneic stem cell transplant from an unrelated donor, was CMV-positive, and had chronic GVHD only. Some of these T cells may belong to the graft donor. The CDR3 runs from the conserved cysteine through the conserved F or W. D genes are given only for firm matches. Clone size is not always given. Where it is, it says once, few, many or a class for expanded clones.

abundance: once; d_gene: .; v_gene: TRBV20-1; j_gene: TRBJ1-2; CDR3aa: CSASPSYGYTF; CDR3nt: TGCAGTGCTAGTCCCAGCTATGGCTACACCTTC
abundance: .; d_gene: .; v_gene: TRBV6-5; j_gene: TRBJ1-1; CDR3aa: CASRPPGGANTEAFF; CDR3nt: TGTGCCAGCAGACCTCCCGGAGGTGCGAACACTGAAGCTTTCTTT
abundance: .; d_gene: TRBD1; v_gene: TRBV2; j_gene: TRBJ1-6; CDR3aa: CASNIMTGRSPLHF; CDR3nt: TGTGCCAGCAATATTATGACAGGGCGCTCACCCCTCCACTTT
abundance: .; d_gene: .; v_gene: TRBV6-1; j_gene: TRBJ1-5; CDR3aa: CASSEAVRSYSNQPQHF; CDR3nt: TGTGCCAGCAGTGAAGCGGTCAGGTCGTATAGCAATCAGCCCCAGCATTTT
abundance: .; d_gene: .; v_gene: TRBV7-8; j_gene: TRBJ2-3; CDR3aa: CASSLLSTDTQYF; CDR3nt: TGTGCCAGCAGCTTACTAAGCACAGATACGCAGTATTTT
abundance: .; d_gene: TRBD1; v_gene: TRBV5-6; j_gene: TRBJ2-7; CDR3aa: CASSRRTGAAYEQYF; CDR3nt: TGTGCCAGCAGCCGGAGGACAGGGGCGGCCTACGAGCAGTACTTC
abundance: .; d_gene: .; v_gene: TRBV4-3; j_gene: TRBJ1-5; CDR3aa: CASSPTSGQPQHF; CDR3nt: TGCGCCAGCAGCCCGACCTCGGGTCAGCCCCAGCATTTT
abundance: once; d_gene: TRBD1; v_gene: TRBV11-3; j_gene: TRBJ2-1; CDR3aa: CASSPGDRVIGSYNEQFF; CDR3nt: TGTGCCAGCAGCCCGGGGGACAGGGTAATAGGGTCCTACAATGAGCAGTTCTTC
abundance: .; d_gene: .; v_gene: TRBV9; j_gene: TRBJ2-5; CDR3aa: CASSVATQKGQETQYF; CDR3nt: TGTGCCAGCAGCGTAGCGACCCAGAAGGGGCAAGAGACCCAGTACTTC
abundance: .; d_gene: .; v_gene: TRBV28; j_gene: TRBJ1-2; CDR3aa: CASSLQERDRTNYGYTF; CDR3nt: TGTGCCAGCAGTTTACAAGAGAGAGACAGAACGAACTATGGCTACACCTTC
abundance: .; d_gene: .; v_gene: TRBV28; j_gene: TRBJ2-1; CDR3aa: CASSLWKGIGQGEQFF; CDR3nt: TGTGCCAGCAGTTTATGGAAGGGGATTGGACAAGGTGAGCAGTTCTTC
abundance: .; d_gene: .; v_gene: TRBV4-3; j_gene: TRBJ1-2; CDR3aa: CASSQDRQGQPYGYTF; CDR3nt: TGCGCCAGCAGCCAAGATAGGCAGGGGCAACCCTATGGCTACACCTTC
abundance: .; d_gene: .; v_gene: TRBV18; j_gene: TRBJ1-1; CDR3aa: CASSPLGLSAEAFF; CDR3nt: TGTGCCAGCTCACCCCTGGGCCTTAGCGCTGAAGCTTTCTTT
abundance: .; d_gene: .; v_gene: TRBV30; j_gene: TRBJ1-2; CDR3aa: CAWSRREDGYTF; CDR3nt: TGTGCCTGGAGTAGGAGGGAGGATGGCTACACCTTC
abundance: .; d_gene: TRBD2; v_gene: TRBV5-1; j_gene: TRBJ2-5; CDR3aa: CASSLEGGAGVKYF; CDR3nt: TGCGCCAGCAGCTTGGAGGGAGGGGCGGGAGTTAAGTACTTC
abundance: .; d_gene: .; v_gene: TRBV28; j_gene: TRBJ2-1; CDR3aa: CASSLASSAINEQFF; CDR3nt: TGTGCCAGCAGTTTAGCGTCTAGCGCGATAAATGAGCAGTTCTTC
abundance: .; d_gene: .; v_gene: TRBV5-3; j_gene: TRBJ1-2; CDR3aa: CARSLVAPGHYGYTF; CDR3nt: TGTGCCAGAAGCCTCGTGGCTCCTGGGCACTATGGCTACACCTTC
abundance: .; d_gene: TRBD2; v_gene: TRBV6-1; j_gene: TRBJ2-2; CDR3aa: CASSATSATNTGELFF; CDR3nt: TGTGCCAGCAGTGCGACTAGCGCAACGAACACCGGGGAGCTGTTTTTT
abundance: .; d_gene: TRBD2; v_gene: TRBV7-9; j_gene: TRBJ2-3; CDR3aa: CASSVTSGRARGTDTQYF; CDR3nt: TGTGCCAGCAGCGTTACTAGCGGGAGGGCCCGGGGTACAGATACGCAGTATTTT
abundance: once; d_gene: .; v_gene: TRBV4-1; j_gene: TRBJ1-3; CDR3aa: CASSQPVRSGNTIYF; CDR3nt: TGCGCCAGCAGCCAACCAGTTCGCTCTGGAAACACCATATATTTT
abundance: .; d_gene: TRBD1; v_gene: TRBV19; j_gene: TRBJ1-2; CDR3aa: CASSVQGALDYGYTF; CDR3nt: TGTGCCAGTAGTGTACAGGGGGCCTTGGACTATGGCTACACCTTC
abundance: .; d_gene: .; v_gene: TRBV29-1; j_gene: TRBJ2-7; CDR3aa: CSVDVGGTYEQYF; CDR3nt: TGCAGCGTTGATGTGGGGGGAACCTACGAGCAGTACTTC
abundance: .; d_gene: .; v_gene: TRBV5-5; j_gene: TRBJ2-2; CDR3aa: CASSLRGELFF; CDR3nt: TGTGCCAGCAGCTTGCGGGGGGAGCTGTTTTTT
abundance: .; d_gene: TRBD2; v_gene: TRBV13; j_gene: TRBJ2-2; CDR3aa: CASSSRGSGRRSAGELFF; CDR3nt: TGTGCCAGCAGCTCCCGGGGGAGCGGGAGGCGGTCGGCCGGGGAGCTGTTTTTT
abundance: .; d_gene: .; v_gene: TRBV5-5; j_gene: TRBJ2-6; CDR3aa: CASSLVQGRTGANVLTF; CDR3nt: TGTGCCAGCAGCTTGGTACAGGGACGGACTGGGGCCAACGTCCTGACTTTC
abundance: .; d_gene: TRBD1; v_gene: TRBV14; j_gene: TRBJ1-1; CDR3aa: CASSQEGGWTEAFF; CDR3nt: TGTGCCAGCAGCCAAGAAGGGGGCTGGACTGAAGCTTTCTTT
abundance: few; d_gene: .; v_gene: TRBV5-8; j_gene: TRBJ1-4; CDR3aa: CASSSGVATNEKLFF; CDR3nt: TGTGCCAGCAGCTCCGGGGTGGCAACTAATGAAAAACTGTTTTTT
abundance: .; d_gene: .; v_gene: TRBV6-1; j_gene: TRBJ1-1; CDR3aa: CASSDWRGRNTEAFF; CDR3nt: TGTGCCAGCAGTGATTGGAGGGGCAGGAACACTGAAGCTTTCTTT
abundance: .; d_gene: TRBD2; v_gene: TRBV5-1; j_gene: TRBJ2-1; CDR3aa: CASSLPGLAGVYEQFF; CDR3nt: TGCGCCAGCAGCTTGCCAGGACTAGCGGGAGTGTATGAGCAGTTCTTC
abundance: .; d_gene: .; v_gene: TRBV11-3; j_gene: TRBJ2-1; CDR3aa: CASSAEDSYNEQFF; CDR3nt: TGTGCCAGCAGCGCAGAGGACAGTTACAATGAGCAGTTCTTC
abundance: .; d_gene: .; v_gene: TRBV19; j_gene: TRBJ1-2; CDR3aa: CASSNTGTSYTF; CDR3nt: TGTGCCAGTAGCAACACGGGAACCAGCTACACCTTC